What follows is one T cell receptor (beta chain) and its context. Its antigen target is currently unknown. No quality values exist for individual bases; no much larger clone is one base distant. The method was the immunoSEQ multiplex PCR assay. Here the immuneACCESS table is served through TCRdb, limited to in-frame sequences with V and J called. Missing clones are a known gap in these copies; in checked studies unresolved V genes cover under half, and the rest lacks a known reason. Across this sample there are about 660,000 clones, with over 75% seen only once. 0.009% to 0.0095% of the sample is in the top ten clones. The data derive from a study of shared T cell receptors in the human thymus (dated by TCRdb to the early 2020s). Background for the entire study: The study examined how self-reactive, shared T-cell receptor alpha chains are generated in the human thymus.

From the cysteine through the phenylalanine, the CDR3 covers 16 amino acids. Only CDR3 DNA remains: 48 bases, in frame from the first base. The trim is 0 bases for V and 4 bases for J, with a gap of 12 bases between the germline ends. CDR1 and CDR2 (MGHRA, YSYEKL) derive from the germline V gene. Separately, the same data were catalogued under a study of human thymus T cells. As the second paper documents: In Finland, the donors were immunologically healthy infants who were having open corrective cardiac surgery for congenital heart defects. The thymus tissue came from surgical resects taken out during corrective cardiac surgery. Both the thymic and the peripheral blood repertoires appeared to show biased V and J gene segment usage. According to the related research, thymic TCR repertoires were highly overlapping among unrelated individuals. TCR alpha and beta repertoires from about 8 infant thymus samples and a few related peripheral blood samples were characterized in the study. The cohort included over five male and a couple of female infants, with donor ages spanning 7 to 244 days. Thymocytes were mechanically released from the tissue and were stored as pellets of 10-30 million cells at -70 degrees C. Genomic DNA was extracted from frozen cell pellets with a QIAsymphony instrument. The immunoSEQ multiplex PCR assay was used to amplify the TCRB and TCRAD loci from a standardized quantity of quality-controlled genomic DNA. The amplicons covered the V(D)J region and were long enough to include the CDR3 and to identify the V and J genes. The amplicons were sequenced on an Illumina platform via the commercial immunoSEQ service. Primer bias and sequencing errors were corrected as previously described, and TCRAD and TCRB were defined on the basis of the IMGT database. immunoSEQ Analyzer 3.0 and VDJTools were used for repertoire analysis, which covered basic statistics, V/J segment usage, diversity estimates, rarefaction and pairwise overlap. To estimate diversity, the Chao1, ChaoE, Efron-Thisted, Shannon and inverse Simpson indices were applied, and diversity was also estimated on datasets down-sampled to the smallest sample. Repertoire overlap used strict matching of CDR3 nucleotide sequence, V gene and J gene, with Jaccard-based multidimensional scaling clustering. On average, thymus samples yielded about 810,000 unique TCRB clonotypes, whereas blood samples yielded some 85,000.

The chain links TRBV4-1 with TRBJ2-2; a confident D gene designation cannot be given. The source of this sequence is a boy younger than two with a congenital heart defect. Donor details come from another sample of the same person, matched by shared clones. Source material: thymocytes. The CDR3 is CASSQESEAPTGELFF. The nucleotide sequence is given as TGCGCCAGCAGCCAAGAAAGCGAGGCGCCCACCGGGGAGCTGTTTTTT.